The 15 T cell receptor beta chains reported below all come from one sample, sequenced in a study of blood T cell repertoires in COVID-19. The repertoire was sequenced with immunoSEQ multiplex PCR; TCRdb's copy has only in-frame clones and lacks some. The profile shows over 60,000 clones, about 77% of them singletons. The specimen sequenced was peripheral blood. These receptors were obtained from a human donor in a cohort sampled during active COVID-19.

The CDR3 loop reads CASSQDRISGNTIYF. In DNA, the CDR3 is TGTGCCAGCAGCCAAGACAGAATCTCTGGAAACACCATATATTTT. The chain uses TRBV3-1 (or the pseudogene TRBV3-2) and TRBJ1-3; the D is unclear. The CDR3 spans 15 residues. The germline gives CDR1 LGHDT, CDR2 YNNKEL (reference sequence). With 0 bases removed from V and 0 bases from J, the gap between germline ends came to 6 bases.

The rearrangement links TRBV6-5 to TRBJ1-1, with D unresolved. Deletions cut 5 bases from V and 1 base from J, with 11 bases between. Germline assignment: CDR1 MNHEY and CDR2 SVGAGI. This CDR3 region has 14 residues. CDR3 protein: CASSIHATNTEAFF. CDR3 DNA sequence: TGTGCCAGCAGTATCCATGCTACGAACACTGAAGCTTTCTTT.

The V call is TRBV6-5, the J call TRBJ1-3; D remains ambiguous. This CDR3 region has 11 residues. Germline CDR1 is MNHEY and CDR2 is SVGAGI. Trimming removed 7 bases at V and 4 bases at J, with 5 bases between. The CDR3 region is CASIRGNTIYF. The CDR3 DNA follows: TGTGCCAGCATTCGGGGAAACACCATATATTTT.

The chain uses TRBV9 and TRBJ2-7; 9 bases are shared with TRBD2. The germline V gene encodes CDR1 SGDLS and CDR2 YYNGEE. The CDR3 length is 16 residues. V lost 0 bases to trimming and J lost 6 bases; unmatched junction nucleotides: 10. CDR3 residues: CASSVGTGTSLGEQYF. The CDR3 DNA reads as TGTGCCAGCAGCGTAGGTACCGGGACTAGCCTCGGCGAGCAGTACTTC.

This clone was detected once. The J gene is TRBJ2-3, the V gene TRBV12-5; D is possibly TRBD1 (5 bases). The V gene lost 7 bases and the J gene lost 0 bases, with 14 bases spanning the gap. The germline CDR1 and CDR2 sequences are LGHNT and FRNRAP. The CDR3 totals 15 residues. The CDR3 loop is CASAPQGHSTDTQYF. The CDR3 nucleotides are TGTGCTAGTGCCCCCCAGGGCCATAGCACAGATACGCAGTATTTT.

J is TRBJ1-3 and V is TRBV29-1; 7 bases agree with TRBD1. Losses at the gene ends were 7 bases for V and 3 bases for J; bases not matched to a gene: 9. The CDR3 length is 14 residues. Germline V gives CDR1 SQVTM, CDR2 ANQGSEA. The CDR3 loop reads CSAIRGTDGNTIYF. Here the CDR3 DNA reads TGCAGCGCCATTCGGGGGACAGATGGAAACACCATATATTTT.

The chain recombines TRBV20-1 with TRBJ2-2; the D gene is possibly TRBD2 (5 bases). The CDR3 extends over 14 amino acids. Per the germline V gene, CDR1 is DFQATT and CDR2 is SNEGSKA (reference sequence). V lost 3 bases to trimming and J lost 5 bases, with 13 bases between them. This CDR3 is CSASVVALTGELFF. The DNA of the CDR3 is TGCAGTGCTAGTGTGGTAGCGCTGACCGGGGAGCTGTTTTTT.

The genes are TRBV2 and TRBJ1-2, with D perhaps TRBD1 (6 bases). Germline CDR1 reads SNHLY; CDR2 reads FYNNEI. CDR3 length: 12 residues. With 9 bases removed from V and 4 bases from J, the gap between germline ends came to 12 bases. CDR3 protein: CASTGSGYGYTF. As DNA, the CDR3 is TGTGCCAGTACAGGGAGCGGCTATGGCTACACCTTC. The whole variable domain, remainder taken from reference TRBV2 and TRBJ1-2, is EPEVTQTPSHQVTQMGQEVILRCVPISNHLYFYWYRQILGQKVEFLVSFYNNEISEKSEIFDDQFSVERPDGSNFTLKIRSTKLEDSAMYFCASTGSGYGYTFGSGTRLTVV.

This clone was counted at least ten times. The chain has TRBV28 and TRBJ2-1, with 8 positions matching TRBD2. This CDR3 has 14 residues. The germline V gene has CDR1 MDHEN and CDR2 SYDVKM. The V and J ends lost 8 bases and 8 bases, in that order; junction bases with no gene match: 11. The CDR3 loop is CASSLSGTFHEQFF. The DNA of the CDR3 is TGTGCCAGCTCCCTTAGCGGGACTTTCCATGAGCAGTTCTTC.

The genes are TRBV24-1 and TRBJ1-6, with a possible D match to TRBD1 (5 bases). This CDR3 contains 13 residues. V lost 6 bases and J lost 8, with 10 bases in between. Germline CDR1 and CDR2: KGHDR and SFDVKD. The CDR3 protein is CATSRTGHSPLHF. Written as DNA, the CDR3 is TGTGCCACCAGTCGAACAGGACATTCACCCCTCCACTTT.

This clone was recorded a few times. V and J are TRBV28 and TRBJ2-1, with 7 positions matching TRBD1. From germline, CDR1 is MDHEN and CDR2 SYDVKM. V shed 4 bases, J shed 0 bases, and the junction held 3 bases outside the gene matches. The CDR3 spans 15 residues. The CDR3 DNA is TGTGCCAGCAGTTCGACAGGGAGCTCCTACAATGAGCAGTTCTTC. Translating it yields CASSSTGSSYNEQFF.

The chain uses TRBV6-6 and TRBJ2-6; maybe TRBD2 (5 bases). Germline V gene lookup returns CDR1 MNHNY and CDR2 SVGAGI (reference sequence). With 8 bases removed from V and 0 bases from J, the gap between germline ends came to 8 bases. The length of the CDR3 is 14 residues. CDR3 DNA sequence: TGTGCCAGCGGGAGTTACTCTGGGGCCAACGTCCTGACTTTC. Translated, it gives CASGSYSGANVLTF.

The gene calls are TRBV3-1 (or the pseudogene TRBV3-2) and TRBJ2-1; 8 positions agree with TRBD2. This CDR3 spans 15 amino acids. V lost 7 bases, J lost 7 bases, and 12 bases stayed unmatched. Per germline, CDR1 LGHDT and CDR2 YNNKEL (reference sequence). The CDR3 DNA is TGTGCCAGCACCCAGGGGCTAGCGGGCTATAATGAGCAGTTCTTC. It specifies CASTQGLAGYNEQFF.

V usage is TRBV6-5 and J usage is TRBJ2-7, with 9 bases matching TRBD2. CDR1 is MNHEY and CDR2 is SVGAGI in the germline V gene. CDR3 size: 14 residues. The trim removed 6 bases at V and 0 bases at J, leaving 3 bases unmatched. CDR3 sequence reads: CASRPGLASYEQYF. The CDR3, as DNA: TGTGCCAGCAGGCCGGGACTAGCCTCCTACGAGCAGTACTTC.

The chain employs TRBV6-6 and TRBJ1-5, with 9 nucleotides matching TRBD1. Looked up from germline, CDR1 is MNHNY and CDR2 is SVGAGI (reference sequence). CDR3 length: 15 residues. V lost 2 bases, J lost 6 bases, and 5 bases stayed unmatched. DNA of the CDR3: TGTGCCAGCAGTTACCCAGGACAGGGGTCTCAGCCCCAGCATTTT. Protein sequence: CASSYPGQGSQPQHF.